The clone carrying this T cell receptor beta chain has ten or more counts. The antigen remains unidentified. The authors ran a second PCR of roughly 6 to 12 cycles using a sample-barcoded 5' primer and a J-beta primer mix. CDR3-containing paired-end reads numbered at least 2.5 million in each sample. TCRdb redid the calling of the 5' RACE reads with MiXCR, one entry per CDR3 protein. The sample gives around 1,700,000 distinct CDR3 sequences, about 30% of which show up once; more than 6% is in the top ten. The sample originates from a study of blood T cells in healthy people across ages. Overall study results and limits: Relative to aged donors, long-lived donors carried more naive CD4+ cells and displayed higher diversity. Strongly correlated with naive T cell percentage was TCR beta diversity.

The CDR3 sequence is 14 residues long. The germline gives CDR1 ENHRY, CDR2 SYGVKD. V was clipped by 5 bases and J by 5 bases, with 15 bases between them. The J gene is TRBJ2-5, the V gene TRBV10-3; D possibly corresponds to TRBD2 (6 bases). The TCR sequence derives from a woman in her 30s in good health. Sequenced: blood. CDR3 coding DNA: TGTGCCATCAGTTACGGGGGTTCGGTGGAGACCCAGTACTTC. Its translation is CAISYGGSVETQYF.